These T cell receptor beta chains were read from a single sample in a study of T cell repertoires in cytomegalovirus infection. MiXCR, run by TCRdb on the reads, gives a single entry per CDR3 protein. The data show about 500,000 distinct CDR3 sequences, roughly a third seen once. These TCRs' antigens remain unknown. Source: cultured PBMCs, taken from culture after CMV antigen stimulation. The receptors were gathered from a human donor in good health (CMV status not recorded). Some clones in this sample may be carry-over from other donors' samples. Each CDR3 is given with its conserved first and last residue.

V	J	CDR3
TRBV12-3/TRBV12-4	TRBJ1-1	CASAALTGVRAEAFF
TRBV4-2	TRBJ2-2	CASSQERAGGRNTGELFF
TRBV6-2/TRBV6-3	TRBJ2-1	CASSPTRGGLYNEQFF
TRBV7-9	TRBJ1-1	CASSLEGLNTEAFF
TRBV20-1	TRBJ2-4	CSAGQGGNIQYF
TRBV5-1	TRBJ1-2	CASSLSPGGLTYYGYTF
TRBV19	TRBJ1-1	CASSYGTSNTEAFF
TRBV6-5	TRBJ2-1	CASSFRGVTNNEQFF
TRBV4-3	TRBJ2-6	CASSQDTQGSGANVLTF
TRBV5-6	TRBJ1-2	CASSLVAGSYGYTF
TRBV7-8	TRBJ1-2	CASSLQANYGYTF